The 27 T cell receptor beta chains below all came from one sample that was sequenced in a study of shared clonotypes between healthy human individuals. Generated by immunoSEQ multiplex PCR, the TCRdb table keeps only in-frame clones and is missing some. The sample consists of about 1 million clones, around 74% of them appearing once. The source material was memory CD4+ T cells sorted from blood. Subset specified: CD45RA-negative fraction. All receptors derive from a young man in good health.

The gene calls are TRBV5-1 and TRBJ2-7, with a weak D call TRBD1 (5 bases). From germline, CDR1 is SGHRS and CDR2 YFSETQ. The CDR3 loop spans 14 amino acids. V dropped 0 bases and J dropped 7 bases, with 14 bases sitting between them. CDR3 nucleotides: TGCGCCAGCAGCTTGGGCGACAGTACGACGGAGCAGTACTTC. Translation: CASSLGDSTTEQYF.

V and J are TRBV5-6 and TRBJ2-7; the match to TRBD2 covers 7 bases. CDR3 length: 15 residues. With V trimmed by 0 bases and J by 9 bases, 12 bases remained unmatched. CDR1 SGHDT and CDR2 YYEEEE come from the germline V gene. Written as DNA, the CDR3 is TGTGCCAGCAGCTTGGTAGGGGCGGGGGATCCCCTGCAGTACTTC. Encoded protein: CASSLVGAGDPLQYF.

The J gene is TRBJ1-1, the V gene TRBV7-2, with unresolved D. The CDR3 consists of 13 residues. The ends were cut back, 2 bases at V and 4 bases at J, with 8 bases in the middle. Germline CDR1 and CDR2: SGHTA and FQGNSA. This chain's CDR3 is CASSLLEGTEAFF. DNA of the CDR3: TGTGCCAGCAGCTTATTAGAGGGCACTGAAGCTTTCTTT.

The genes are TRBV5-4 and TRBJ1-6; 9 bases match TRBD1. The V segment lost 4 bases and the J segment 7 bases; nucleotides outside the gene matches: 3. Germline V gives CDR1 SGHNT, CDR2 YYREEE (reference sequence). CDR3 length equals 14 residues. The CDR3 bases are TGTGCCAGCAGCCAGGGGACAGGGAATTCACCCCTCCACTTT. This gives the protein CASSQGTGNSPLHF.

The chain carries TRBV11-2 and TRBJ1-2, with 8 positions matching TRBD1. Per germline, CDR1 SGHAT and CDR2 FQNNGV. The CDR3 extends over 15 amino acids. V trimming: 1 base; J trimming: 3 bases; junction bases outside the gene matches: 4. CDR3 residues: CASSLGQGAYYGYTF. CDR3 DNA sequence: TGTGCCAGCAGCTTAGGGCAGGGGGCATACTATGGCTACACCTTC.

This chain links TRBV5-1 with TRBJ2-7; D remains ambiguous. V dropped 4 bases and J dropped 6 bases, with 20 bases sitting between them. This CDR3 is built from 15 residues. Germline values: CDR1 SGHRS, CDR2 YFSETQ. As DNA, the CDR3 is TGCGCCAGCAGCCCAACCCCAACGACTGGGTCCGAGCAGTACTTC. Encoded protein: CASSPTPTTGSEQYF.

The V call is TRBV2, the J call TRBJ1-5, with TRBD1 matching over 7 bases. This CDR3 is built from 14 residues. The J segment lost 2 bases and the V segment lost 6 bases, leaving 4 bases of the junction unmatched. In germline, CDR1 is SNHLY, CDR2 FYNNEI. The chain's CDR3 is CASRGQNGNQPQHF. CDR3 DNA sequence: TGTGCCAGCAGGGGACAGAATGGCAATCAGCCCCAGCATTTT. Full variable domain (remainder filled in from reference TRBV2 and TRBJ1-5): EPEVTQTPSHQVTQMGQEVILRCVPISNHLYFYWYRQILGQKVEFLVSFYNNEISEKSEIFDDQFSVERPDGSNFTLKIRSTKLEDSAMYFCASRGQNGNQPQHFGDGTRLSIL.

For this clone: Distinct nucleotide sequences in the sample also encode this CDR3. The rearrangement uses TRBV30 and TRBJ1-1; D uncertain. Trimming removed 0 bases at V and 7 bases at J, with 6 bases between. Germline V gene data show CDR1 as GTSNPN and CDR2 as SVGIG (reference sequence). The CDR3 has 11 amino acids. CDR3: CAWSVKGEAFF. CDR3 nucleotide sequence: TGTGCCTGGAGTGTAAAAGGTGAAGCTTTCTTT.

V and J are TRBV28 and TRBJ2-7; 7 bases line up with TRBD1. CDR3 length equals 13 residues. Germline V gene lookup returns CDR1 MDHEN and CDR2 SYDVKM. J gave up 4 bases and V 7 bases, and 7 bases lay outside the gene matches. The CDR3 region has the DNA TGTGCCAGCACCCGGACAGGTCGATACGAGCAGTACTTC. Protein: CASTRTGRYEQYF.

V gene TRBV5-1 combines with J gene TRBJ1-1; the D is unclear. CDR1 is SGHRS and CDR2 is YFSETQ in the germline V gene. The V end lost 7 bases, the J end lost 1 base, and 14 bases lay between the germline ends. The CDR3 totals 14 residues. CDR3 sequence (DNA): TGCGCCAGCTTAGAGGTGCCAGCGAACACTGAAGCTTTCTTT. It yields the protein CASLEVPANTEAFF.

The rearrangement joins TRBV4-1 to TRBJ2-1; 9 nucleotides align to TRBD1. The CDR3 spans 16 residues. Trimming at V came to 4 bases and at J to 4 bases, leaving 8 bases not matched to a gene. CDR1 is MGHRA and CDR2 is YSYEKL in the germline V gene. The CDR3 bases are TGCGCCAGCAGCCCCTTCGACAGGGGGGGGTACAATGAGCAGTTCTTC. Encoded protein: CASSPFDRGGYNEQFF.

The sample holds one count of this clone. The V gene is TRBV10-3, the J gene TRBJ1-6; D perhaps matches TRBD1 (5 bases). Per the germline V gene, CDR1 is ENHRY and CDR2 is SYGVKD. CDR3 size: 16 residues. V shed 4 bases and J shed 0 bases, with 10 bases lying between them. The CDR3 loop reads CAISVAGSSYNSPLHF. Written as DNA, the CDR3 is TGTGCCATCAGTGTCGCAGGGAGCTCCTATAATTCACCCCTCCACTTT.

This clone appeared once. The chain carries TRBV7-2 and TRBJ2-1; 8 bases align to TRBD2. The CDR3 consists of 15 residues. Losses at the gene ends were 7 bases for V and 8 bases for J; bases not matched to a gene: 13. The V gene's germline CDR1 is SGHTA and CDR2 FQGNSA. The CDR3 region is CASNSGMFNIDEQFF. CDR3 coding DNA: TGTGCCAGCAATAGCGGGATGTTTAATATTGATGAGCAGTTCTTC.

This clone turned up a few times. J is TRBJ1-6 and V is TRBV1; the table calls TRBD1, which could not be checked here. TRBV1 is annotated as a pseudogene. This CDR3 comprises 15 residues. CDR3 nucleotide sequence: TGCACCAGCAGCCGACGACAGGGATACAATTCACCCCTCCACTTT. Residues: CTSSRRQGYNSPLHF.

The rearrangement uses TRBV28 and TRBJ2-2; no firm D call. Germline V gene lookup returns CDR1 MDHEN and CDR2 SYDVKM. The CDR3 contains 16 residues. Deletions cut 6 bases from V and 0 bases from J, with 14 bases between. Here the CDR3 reads CASRNREAANTGELFF. The CDR3 region has the DNA TGTGCCAGCAGGAACCGTGAGGCCGCGAACACCGGGGAGCTGTTTTTT.

The chain employs TRBV19 and TRBJ1-3; D not resolved. The CDR3 runs 15 residues. The germline V gene has CDR1 LNHDA and CDR2 SQIVND (reference sequence). The V end was cut by 11 bases, the J end by 3 bases, with 20 bases between. CDR3 DNA sequence: TGTGCCTCAAAAGATAGGAGAAGTAATGGAAACACCATATATTTT. Protein sequence: CASKDRRSNGNTIYF.

Comment on this clone: The identical CDR3 is also encoded by other nucleotide sequences in the sample. The chain carries TRBV7-3 and TRBJ2-5; D is uncertain. The V gene lost 0 bases and the J gene lost 1 base, with 3 bases spanning the gap. The CDR3 runs 13 residues. CDR1 is SGHTA and CDR2 is FQGTGA in the germline V gene. The CDR3 sequence: CASSLTVQETQYF. The CDR3 bases are TGTGCCAGCAGCTTAACCGTCCAAGAGACCCAGTACTTC. The entire variable domain, with the rest obtained from reference TRBV7-3 and TRBJ2-5, is as follows: GAGVSQTPSNKVTEKGKYVELRCDPISGHTALYWYRQSLGQGPEFLIYFQGTGAADDSGLPNDRFFAVRPEGSVSTLKIQRTERGDSAVYLCASSLTVQETQYFGPGTRLLVL.

CDR3 nucleotide sequence: TGCGCCAGCAGCTTGGCGGGGGACAGCGGAAACACCATATATTTT. Its translation: CASSLAGDSGNTIYF. J is TRBJ1-3 and V is TRBV5-1; 7 bases match TRBD1. The germline V gene encodes CDR1 SGHRS and CDR2 YFSETQ. With V trimmed by 0 bases and J by 4 bases, 4 bases remained unmatched. This CDR3 region has 15 residues.

The rearrangement joins TRBV7-3 to TRBJ1-1; D is uncertain. Germline CDR1 and CDR2: SGHTA and FQGTGA. This CDR3 has 14 residues. Trimming took 2 bases from V and 1 from J, leaving 8 bases between them. CDR3 sequence (DNA): TGTGCCAGCAGCTTAGCCCCAGGGAACACTGAAGCTTTCTTT. Its translation: CASSLAPGNTEAFF. Drawing the rest from reference TRBV7-3 and TRBJ1-1, the complete variable domain is GAGVSQTPSNKVTEKGKYVELRCDPISGHTALYWYRQSLGQGPEFLIYFQGTGAADDSGLPNDRFFAVRPEGSVSTLKIQRTERGDSAVYLCASSLAPGNTEAFFGQGTRLTVV.

V usage is TRBV2 and J usage is TRBJ2-1; D gene unclear. V shed 0 bases and J shed 6 bases, with 6 bases lying between them. Germline CDR1 and CDR2: SNHLY and FYNNEI. This CDR3 has 13 residues. CDR3: CASSEARTNEQFF. As DNA, the CDR3 is TGTGCCAGCAGTGAAGCGCGCACCAATGAGCAGTTCTTC.

The chain couples TRBV11-1 to TRBJ2-7; D unresolved. The V end was cut by 5 bases, the J end by 0 bases, with 8 bases between. The CDR3 is 13 amino acids. The germline V gene encodes CDR1 SGHAT and CDR2 FQDESV (reference sequence). CDR3 DNA: TGTGCCAGCAGCCAGAGAAGCTCCTACGAGCAGTACTTC. Translation gives CASSQRSSYEQYF.

The chain is built from TRBV6-6 and TRBJ1-5, with D possibly TRBD1 on 6 matching bases. The ends were cut back, 7 bases at V and 7 bases at J, with 14 bases in the middle. Germline CDR1 reads MNHNY; CDR2 reads SVGAGI (reference sequence). CDR3 length equals 13 residues. This CDR3 reads CASKGEGSQPQHF. The CDR3 bases are TGTGCCAGCAAGGGGGAGGGGAGCCAGCCCCAGCATTTT.

The chain uses TRBV6-1 and TRBJ2-3, with D maybe TRBD2 (7 bases). The CDR3 is 15 residues long. Germline V CDR1 and CDR2: MNHNS, SASEGT. V lost 2 bases to trimming and J lost 1 base, with 10 bases between them. In nucleotides, the CDR3 is TGTGCCAGCAGTGAAAGGGGGGGCCGCACAGATACGCAGTATTTT. Translating it yields CASSERGGRTDTQYF.

This clone appeared once. This chain uses TRBV11-2 with TRBJ1-1, with D hard to call. V lost 4 bases, J lost 8 bases, and 17 bases lay in between. The V gene's germline CDR1 is SGHAT and CDR2 FQNNGV. This CDR3 comprises 14 residues. DNA of the CDR3: TGTGCCAGCAGCTCGGTAGGGCTTGGGTCGGAAGCTTTCTTT. Translated: CASSSVGLGSEAFF.

The CDR3 protein is CASSIDRGSGQPQHF. In DNA form, the CDR3 reads TGTGCCAGTAGTATAGACAGGGGGTCAGGTCAGCCCCAGCATTTT. The chain joins TRBV19 to TRBJ1-5; 7 bases match TRBD1. The germline V gene has CDR1 LNHDA and CDR2 SQIVND (reference sequence). The trim removed 0 bases at V and 6 bases at J, leaving 5 bases unmatched. CDR3 length: 15 amino acids.

CDR3 in amino acids: CASSWDPTYEQYF. CDR3 nucleotide sequence: TGTGCCAGCAGTTGGGACCCTACCTACGAGCAGTACTTC. The chain uses TRBV2 and TRBJ2-7; either TRBD1 or TRBD2 may fit D (5 bases each). Trimming removed 5 bases at V and 2 bases at J, with 10 bases between. This CDR3 comprises 13 residues. In germline, CDR1 is SNHLY, CDR2 FYNNEI.

The chain has TRBV6-6 and TRBJ2-1; D not certain. Trimming removed 5 bases from V and 16 bases from J, with 21 bases in between. Germline-derived CDR1 and CDR2 are MNHNY and SVGAGI (reference sequence). The CDR3 contains 13 residues. CDR3 nucleotides: TGTGCCAGCAGTCCTAGACTCCAACGAGAGTGTTTCTTC. Its protein product is CASSPRLQRECFF.